The sequence of this TCR beta chain was determined in a study of blood T cell repertoires in COVID-19. The overall study: Samples came from the United States, Italy and Spain, spanning acute and convalescent COVID-19.

In the original analysis: Researchers report that nucleated cell counts were estimated from reference gene primer amplification. Some clones are missing from TCRdb's copy, which holds only in-frame ones; the method was immunoSEQ multiplex PCR. That table is the source of V, J and clone size, and D and trimming were worked out from the DNA. The table shows about 280,000 clones, with approximately 90% occurring only once. The V end was cut by 5 bases, the J end by 6 bases, with 16 bases between. Germline V CDR1 and CDR2: SGHTA, FQGNSA. The CDR3 runs 15 residues. Recruits, aged roughly 18 to 89 years, lived in 20 to 30 US areas.

The TCR comes from a man in his forties who had been exposed to COVID-19. The chain couples TRBV7-2 to TRBJ2-2; TRBD2 is a possible D gene (6 bases). What was sequenced was PBMCs or T cells enriched from blood (not recorded which). CDR3: CASSPGLGRAGELFF. DNA of the CDR3: TGTGCCAGCAGCCCGGGACTTGGACGGGCCGGGGAGCTGTTTTTT.